This T cell receptor beta chain was profiled in a study of cytomegalovirus exposure and HLA in healthy donors. Comment on this clone: As yet, its antigen is unknown.

The germline V gene has CDR1 MNHEY and CDR2 SVGAGI. J gave up 0 bases and V 7 bases, and 6 bases lay outside the gene matches. This CDR3 is 15 amino acids long. Study-level results: Several top significant clusters appeared, in a later analysis, to be linked to common viral pathogens.

PCR was performed using 60 Vbeta and 13 Jbeta primers. Only in-frame clones appear in the TCRdb table, and some are missing; sequencing was by immunoSEQ multiplex PCR. The data hold under 200,000 clones, with more than 65% observed a single time. The chain carries TRBV6-5 and TRBJ2-7; 10 nucleotides line up with TRBD2. The receptor comes from a male donor in good health and CMV-seronegative. The sequenced sample was PBMCs. CDR3 DNA sequence: TGTGCCAGCATCCAAAGACTAGCGGGCTCCTACGAGCAGTACTTC. Translating gives CASIQRLAGSYEQYF.